This TCR beta chain was retrieved from a study of blood T cell repertoires in COVID-19. Overall study: Acute and convalescent COVID-19 samples came from the United States, Italy and Spain. T cells, B-cell-depleted T cells, or PBMCs provided the cDNA or gDNA that served as material.

The V end lost 1 base, the J end lost 1 base, and 8 bases lay between the germline ends. Germline V gene sequence: CDR1 SGHNT, CDR2 YENEEA. This CDR3 has 15 amino acids. Original methodology: Amplification from reference gene primers served as the basis for estimated nucleated cell counts. Clones were sequenced by immunoSEQ multiplex PCR, and TCRdb holds only the in-frame ones, with some missing. That table gives V, J and clone size, and the DNA gave D and trimming. The sample holds about 370,000 clones, more than 70% seen once. Seattle-derived patients entered the study during active infection and were followed longitudinally. This clone appeared a few times.

The sequencing input was peripheral blood. This clonotype was sampled from a woman in her thirties with COVID-19, enrolled during active disease. The chain uses TRBV11-3 and TRBJ2-1; tentative D call: TRBD2 (5 bases). In DNA, the CDR3 is TGTGCCAGCAGCTTAGCAGCGGAGTCCTACAATGAGCAGTTCTTC. Its translation: CASSLAAESYNEQFF.